This is a list of T cell receptor beta chains from one sample in a study of preoperative IRX-2 immunotherapy in early breast cancer. The repertoire was sequenced with immunoSEQ multiplex PCR; TCRdb's copy has only in-frame clones and lacks some. The sample has tens of thousands of clones, nearly 90% seen once. Sequencing used tumor tissue, obtained after IRX-2 immunotherapy. Every receptor here comes from a human donor with breast cancer. CDR3s include the opening cysteine and the closing phenylalanine or tryptophan. The order of the fields is D gene, J gene, clone size, V gene, CDR3 DNA, CDR3 protein. A D gene is named only where the DNA matches it firmly. Size tells how often a clone was seen (once, few, many) or the class of an expanded clone, and some rows leave it out.

-	TRBJ1-4	-	TRBV18	TGTGCCAGCCGATCTTCTGCAACTAATGAAAAACTGTTTTTT	CASRSSATNEKLFF
TRBD2	TRBJ2-5	once	TRBV6-8	TGTGCCAGCAGTTGGGTAGCGGGACAGACCCAGTACTTC	CASSWVAGQTQYF
-	TRBJ1-4	-	TRBV28	TGTGCCAGCAGTCAACAGGGAGCAACTAATGAAAAACTGTTTTTT	CASSQQGATNEKLFF
-	TRBJ1-2	few	TRBV11-3	TGTGCCAGCAGCCCAAACACGGCAGGAGCTAACTATGGCTACACCTTC	CASSPNTAGANYGYTF
-	TRBJ1-4	-	TRBV18	TGTGCCAGCTCACCGGGTAATGAAAAACTGTTTTTT	CASSPGNEKLFF
TRBD1	TRBJ1-2	-	TRBV18	TGTGCCAGCTCATCCGGGACAGGGGCCTTTGGCTACACCTTC	CASSSGTGAFGYTF
-	TRBJ2-1	-	TRBV6-8	TGTGCCAGCAGGGTGGACGGCGTCAATGAGCAGTTCTTC	CASRVDGVNEQFF
-	TRBJ2-3	-	TRBV7-1	TGTGCCAGCAGTCTCGGACAGCCAGATACGCAGTATTTT	CASSLGQPDTQYF
TRBD1	TRBJ1-2	-	TRBV19	TGTGCCAGTAGGGTTACCGGGACAGGGAACGGCTATGGCTACACCTTC	CASRVTGTGNGYGYTF
TRBD2	TRBJ2-1	-	TRBV16	TGTGCCAGCAGTTTATCGAGCGGGAGCGGTTCCTACAATGAGCAGTTCTTC	CASSLSSGSGSYNEQFF
-	TRBJ1-4	few	TRBV12-2	TGTGCCACCCCCGAGAACAGACTCACAACTAATGAAAAACTGTTTTTT	CATPENRLTTNEKLFF
TRBD1	TRBJ1-3	-	TRBV19	TGTGCCAGTAGTAAACCGGGACAGTTGCTTCTGAGCTCTGGAAACACCATATATTTT	CASSKPGQLLLSSGNTIYF
TRBD1	TRBJ1-3	-	TRBV5-1	TGCGCCAGCAGCTTGGACAGGGGGCAATCAGGAAACACCATATATTTT	CASSLDRGQSGNTIYF
TRBD1	TRBJ1-2	-	TRBV4-1	TGCGCCAGCAGCCTATATTTAGGGACAGCGAACTATGGCTACACCTTC	CASSLYLGTANYGYTF
-	TRBJ2-6	-	TRBV6-8	TGTGCCAGCGCGGGGGCGAGCGGGGCCAACGTCCTGACTTTC	CASAGASGANVLTF
-	TRBJ1-1	-	TRBV6-8	TGTGCCAGCAGAGCGATGAACACTGAAGCTTTCTTT	CASRAMNTEAFF
-	TRBJ1-1	-	TRBV29-1	TGCAGCGGGTACGGGACTAACACTGAAGCTTTCTTT	CSGYGTNTEAFF
TRBD1	TRBJ1-2	-	TRBV11-3	TGTGCCAGCAGCTTATACCCCGGACAGGGAACACGGGGCTACACCTTC	CASSLYPGQGTRGYTF
TRBD1	TRBJ2-2	-	TRBV11-3	TGTGCCAGCAGGCCTGACAGGGGGCGAGCTGGGGAGCTGTTTTTT	CASRPDRGRAGELFF
TRBD1	TRBJ1-2	-	TRBV19	TGTGCCAGTCTCTCTCCGGGACAGGGAAATGGCTACACCTTC	CASLSPGQGNGYTF
-	TRBJ1-4	-	TRBV7-1	TGTGCCAGCAGCTTGTATGCAACTAATGAAAAACTGTTTTTT	CASSLYATNEKLFF
-	TRBJ1-2	once	TRBV22-1	TGTGCCAGCGGTCCCGGGTCCCACTATGGCTACACCTTC	CASGPGSHYGYTF
TRBD1	TRBJ1-5	-	TRBV19	TGTGCCAGTAGTAGCCGGGACAGGGTATTCTATAGCAATCAGCCCCAGCATTTT	CASSSRDRVFYSNQPQHF
-	TRBJ1-2	once	TRBV6-8	TGTGCCAGCAGTGACTGGACACGGGGCTATGGCTACACCTTC	CASSDWTRGYGYTF
-	TRBJ2-3	-	TRBV11-3	TGTGCCAGCAGCTTAGGTGACTACCTGCCAGATACGCAGTATTTT	CASSLGDYLPDTQYF
-	TRBJ1-3	-	TRBV5-1	TGCGCCAGCAGCGGGCTCGGGGGCACTGGAAACACCATATATTTT	CASSGLGGTGNTIYF
-	TRBJ2-7	-	TRBV28	TGTGCCAGCAGCAGTGAGGGGCCCTACGAGCAGTACTTC	CASSSEGPYEQYF
TRBD2	TRBJ2-1	-	TRBV11-3	TGTGCCAGCAGCCGGCTCTGGCTAGCGGGAGATTCGGGTGAGCAGTTCTTC	CASSRLWLAGDSGEQFF
-	TRBJ1-4	-	TRBV5-1	TGCGCCAGCAGCTTCGACATATTAGCAACTAATGAAAAACTGTTTTTT	CASSFDILATNEKLFF
TRBD1	TRBJ1-5	-	TRBV16	TGTGCCAGCAGTTTAGGGGGCCGAGGGAATCAGCCCCAGCATTTT	CASSLGGRGNQPQHF
-	TRBJ1-3	-	TRBV14	TGTGCCAGCACCGTCGGACAGCCAAACTCTGGAAACACCATATATTTT	CASTVGQPNSGNTIYF
-	TRBJ1-5	-	TRBV19	TGTGCCAGTCGGGACCTAGGGACTACAGGTCAGCCCCAGCATTTT	CASRDLGTTGQPQHF
TRBD1	TRBJ1-2	-	TRBV6-8	TGTGCCAGCAGCTCGGACAGGGGTATCTATGGCTACACCTTC	CASSSDRGIYGYTF
TRBD1	TRBJ1-5	-	TRBV11-3	TGTGCCAGCAGCCGACAGGGGGGCAATCAGCCCCAGCATTTT	CASSRQGGNQPQHF
-	TRBJ2-7	-	TRBV7-6	TGTGCCAGCAGCTTAAAGGCAGGGCTCACCTACGAGCAGTACTTC	CASSLKAGLTYEQYF
TRBD1	TRBJ2-1	-	TRBV7-7	TGTGCCAGCAGCTTAGTTGGACAGGGCTACAATGAGCAGTTCTTC	CASSLVGQGYNEQFF
-	TRBJ1-2	-	TRBV19	TGTGCCAGTAGTATTATCGGACGCGCTGGCTACACCTTC	CASSIIGRAGYTF
-	TRBJ1-4	-	TRBV28	TGTGCCAGCAGCCTCTCCGCCGACAGAGCCACAACTAATGAAAAACTGTTTTTT	CASSLSADRATTNEKLFF
-	TRBJ1-1	-	TRBV30	TGTGCCTGGAGTGCACAGGGGAACACTGAAGCTTTCTTT	CAWSAQGNTEAFF
-	TRBJ2-1	-	TRBV12-1	TGTGCCAGCAGTTTGAAGCGGGGGAGCTCCTACAATGAGCAGTTCTTC	CASSLKRGSSYNEQFF
-	TRBJ1-3	few	TRBV1	TGCGCCAGCAGCCAAGATACTGGAAACACCATATATTTT	CASSQDTGNTIYF
-	TRBJ1-6	-	TRBV6-8	TGTGCCAGCAGCGGGGCATTTGATTCACCCCTCCACTTT	CASSGAFDSPLHF
TRBD1	TRBJ1-2	-	TRBV11-3	TGTGCCAGCAGCGCAGACAGGGGGCGTTGGTATGGCTACACCTTC	CASSADRGRWYGYTF
TRBD1	TRBJ1-6	-	TRBV28	TGTGCCAGCAGCAACCCCGGACAGGCAGTAAATTCACCCCTCCACTTT	CASSNPGQAVNSPLHF
-	TRBJ1-4	-	TRBV7-8	TGTGCCAGCAGCCTTCCAACAGGCGGGGAAAAACTGTTTTTT	CASSLPTGGEKLFF
-	TRBJ1-1	-	TRBV28	TGTGCCAGCAGACCCGGAGGGCTCTCCGGGGCTGAAGCTTTCTTT	CASRPGGLSGAEAFF
TRBD1	TRBJ2-3	-	TRBV6-8	TGTGCCAGCAGTCTCCGGGACAGAAGCACAGATACGCAGTATTTT	CASSLRDRSTDTQYF
-	TRBJ2-6	-	TRBV15	TGTGCCACCAGCCCCCAGAGCTCTGGGGCCAACGTCCTGACTTTC	CATSPQSSGANVLTF
TRBD1	TRBJ1-1	-	TRBV11-3	TGTGCCAGCAGCACTCGGACAGGGGTGACTGAAGCTTTCTTT	CASSTRTGVTEAFF
-	TRBJ2-3	-	TRBV11-3	TGTGCCAGCAGCTTCACGGGGGTTCTGGATACGCAGTATTTT	CASSFTGVLDTQYF
TRBD2	TRBJ2-3	-	TRBV7-4	TGTGCCAGCAGCCGCCGAATGGGAGGGCCTACAGATACGCAGTATTTT	CASSRRMGGPTDTQYF
-	TRBJ2-5	-	TRBV6-4	TGTGCCAGCAGTGAAGCCAGGGGCCGCGGGACCCAGTACTTC	CASSEARGRGTQYF
TRBD1	TRBJ2-6	-	TRBV11-3	TGTGCCAGCAGCTTGACAGGGGGTTCTGGGGCCAACGTCCTGACTTTC	CASSLTGGSGANVLTF
TRBD1	TRBJ2-3	-	TRBV6-8	TGTGCCAGCAGTGTCGACAGGGTCGTGCGAGATACGCAGTATTTT	CASSVDRVVRDTQYF
-	TRBJ1-4	-	TRBV6-8	TGTGCCACCTGTAGGAGATCAACTAATGAAAAACTGTTTTTT	CATCRRSTNEKLFF